This section outlines one TCR beta chain sequence together with its context. J gave up 0 bases and V 5 bases, and 4 bases lay outside the gene matches. CDR1 is SGHNT and CDR2 is YENEEA in the germline V gene. This CDR3 has 14 amino acids. The PCR made use of 60 Vbeta and 13 Jbeta primers. Clones were read by immunoSEQ multiplex PCR, and TCRdb kept only the in-frame ones, dropping some. This sample's clone table lists 130,000 to 150,000 clones. The data were taken from a study of cytomegalovirus exposure and HLA in healthy donors. Sequenced: PBMCs. The chain carries TRBV11-3 and TRBJ2-7; TRBD2 aligns across 7 bases. This clonotype originated in a male donor in good health and CMV-seronegative. The CDR3 protein is CASSRGGSSYEQYF. CDR3 in DNA: TGTGCCAGCAGCCGGGGAGGGAGCTCCTACGAGCAGTACTTC.